These T cell receptor beta chains were read from a single sample in a study of blood T cell repertoires in COVID-19. Data came from immunoSEQ multiplex PCR; TCRdb stores just in-frame clones and leaves some out. This sample has 250,000 to 300,000 clones; about 90% occur once, and the top ten carry 2.2%. Sequenced material: peripheral blood. Source of these receptors: a woman aged 45-65 years who had recovered from COVID-19. The CDR3 runs from the conserved cysteine through the conserved F or W. The order of the fields is D gene, V gene, clone size, J gene, CDR3 protein, CDR3 DNA. The D gene is left open where the match is weak. Clone size is stated in some rows and not others, as once, few, many or a class when expanded.

.,TRBV5-1,.,TRBJ1-3,CASSPLSGNTIYF,TGCGCCAGCAGCCCCCTCTCTGGAAACACCATATATTTT
.,TRBV5-1,.,TRBJ1-1,CASSWAPGNTEAFF,TGCGCCAGCAGCTGGGCCCCAGGGAACACTGAAGCTTTCTTT
TRBD2,TRBV27,.,TRBJ2-3,CASSPPWTSGGFTDTQYF,TGTGCCAGCAGTCCCCCTTGGACTAGCGGGGGGTTCACAGATACGCAGTATTTT
.,TRBV19,.,TRBJ2-2,CASRRTPTGELFF,TGTGCCAGTAGGAGGACACCAACCGGGGAGCTGTTTTTT
TRBD2,TRBV5-1,.,TRBJ2-7,CASSRLRAGGDSPYEQYF,TGCGCCAGCAGCCGCCTCCGGGCGGGGGGCGACTCCCCCTACGAGCAGTACTTC
TRBD1,TRBV6-6,.,TRBJ1-6,CASRDRDRPNSPLHF,TGTGCCAGCAGAGACCGGGACAGGCCTAATTCACCCCTCCACTTT
TRBD1,TRBV29-1,.,TRBJ2-7,CSGRTGSHEQYF,TGCAGCGGACGGACAGGGAGCCACGAGCAGTACTTC
.,TRBV20-1,.,TRBJ2-3,CSASEASTDTQYF,TGCAGTGCTAGTGAAGCAAGCACAGATACGCAGTATTTT
TRBD1,TRBV9,few,TRBJ1-1,CASSPKRDREAFF,TGTGCCAGCAGCCCAAAGCGGGACAGGGAGGCTTTCTTT
.,TRBV7-2,.,TRBJ1-2,CASSLGVAGNYGYTF,TGTGCCAGCAGCTTAGGGGTTGCGGGGAACTATGGCTACACCTTC